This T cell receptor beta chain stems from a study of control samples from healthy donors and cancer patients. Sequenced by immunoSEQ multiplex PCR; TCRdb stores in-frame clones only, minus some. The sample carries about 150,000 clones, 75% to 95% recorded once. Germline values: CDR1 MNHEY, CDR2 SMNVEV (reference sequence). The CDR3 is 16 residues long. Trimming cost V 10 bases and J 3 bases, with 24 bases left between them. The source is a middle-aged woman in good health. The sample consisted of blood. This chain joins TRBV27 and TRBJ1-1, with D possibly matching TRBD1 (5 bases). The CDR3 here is CATRGQGSVVYTEAFF. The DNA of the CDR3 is TGTGCCACCCGCGGGCAGGGATCGGTAGTCTACACTGAAGCTTTCTTT.